This T cell receptor beta chain stems from a study of blood T cell repertoires in COVID-19. Overall study: Samples representing acute and convalescent COVID-19 were sourced from the United States, Italy and Spain. Sample material is recorded as cDNA or gDNA derived from T cells, B-cell-depleted T cells, or PBMCs.

Study processing details: Nucleated cell number was recorded as an estimate derived from reference gene primer amplification. The protocol was immunoSEQ multiplex PCR, while the TCRdb copy is restricted to in-frame clones and leaves out a portion. That table is the source of V, J and clone size, and D and trimming were worked out from the DNA. The data contain some 180,000 clones, 88% of them singletons. CDR1 is LNHDA, CDR2 SQIVND, per germline (reference sequence). The CDR3 has 13 residues. With 6 bases clipped from V and 5 bases from J, the junction kept 4 bases outside the gene matches. The sequenced sample consisted of peripheral blood. This clonotype was sampled from a middle-aged man who had recovered from COVID-19. The chain has TRBV19 and TRBJ1-5; TRBD1 aligns across 7 bases. The CDR3 region is CASSRDRYQPQHF. In DNA, the CDR3 is TGTGCCAGTAGCCGGGACAGATATCAGCCCCAGCATTTT.